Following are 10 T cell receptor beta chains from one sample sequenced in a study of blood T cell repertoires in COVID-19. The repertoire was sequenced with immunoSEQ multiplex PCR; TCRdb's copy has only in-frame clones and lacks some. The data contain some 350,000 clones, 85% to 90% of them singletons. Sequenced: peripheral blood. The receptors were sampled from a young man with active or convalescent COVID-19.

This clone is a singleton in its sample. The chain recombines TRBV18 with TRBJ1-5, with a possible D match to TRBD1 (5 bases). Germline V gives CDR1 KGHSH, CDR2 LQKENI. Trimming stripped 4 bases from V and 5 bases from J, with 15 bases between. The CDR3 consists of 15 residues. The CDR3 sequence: CASSHFGARDQPQHF. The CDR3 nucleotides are TGTGCCAGCTCACACTTTGGGGCCAGGGATCAGCCCCAGCATTTT.

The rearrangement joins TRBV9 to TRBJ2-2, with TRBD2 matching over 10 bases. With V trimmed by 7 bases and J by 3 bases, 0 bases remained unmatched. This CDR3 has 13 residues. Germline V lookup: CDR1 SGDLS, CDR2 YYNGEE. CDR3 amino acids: CASLAGDTGELFF. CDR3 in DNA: TGTGCCAGCCTAGCGGGGGACACCGGGGAGCTGTTTTTT.

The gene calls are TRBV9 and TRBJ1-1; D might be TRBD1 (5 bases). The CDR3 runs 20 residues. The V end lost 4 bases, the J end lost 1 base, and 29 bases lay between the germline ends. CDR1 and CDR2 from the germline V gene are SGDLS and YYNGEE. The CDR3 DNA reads TGTGCCAGCAGCCGTAGTCTGACCGGCGGGAGGGGAGGCTCGAACACTGAAGCTTTCTTT. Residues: CASSRSLTGGRGGSNTEAFF. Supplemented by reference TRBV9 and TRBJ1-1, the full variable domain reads DSGVTQTPKHLITATGQRVTLRCSPRSGDLSVYWYQQSLDQGLQFLIQYYNGEERAKGNILERFSAQQFPDLHSELNLSSLELGDSALYFCASSRSLTGGRGGSNTEAFFGQGTRLTVV.

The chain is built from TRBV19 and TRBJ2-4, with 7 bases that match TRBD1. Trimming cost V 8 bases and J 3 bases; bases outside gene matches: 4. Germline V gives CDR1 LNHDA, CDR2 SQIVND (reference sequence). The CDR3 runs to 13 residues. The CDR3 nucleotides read TGTGCCAGTCTTGGGACAGTCAAAAACATTCAGTACTTC. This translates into CASLGTVKNIQYF.

The CDR3 loop is CASSLPMGAAPLYEKLFF. The CDR3 DNA follows: TGTGCCAGCAGTTTACCGATGGGGGCAGCCCCTCTTTATGAAAAACTGTTTTTT. The chain is built from TRBV28 and TRBJ1-4, with D perhaps TRBD1 (6 bases). The CDR3 has 18 amino acids. Deletions cut 2 bases from V and 6 bases from J, with 22 bases between. The germline V gene encodes CDR1 MDHEN and CDR2 SYDVKM.

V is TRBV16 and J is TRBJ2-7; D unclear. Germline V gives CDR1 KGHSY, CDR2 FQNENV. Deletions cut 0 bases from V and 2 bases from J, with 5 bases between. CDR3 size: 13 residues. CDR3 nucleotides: TGTGCCAGCAGCCAATCCCCTACCTACGAGCAGTACTTC. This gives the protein CASSQSPTYEQYF.

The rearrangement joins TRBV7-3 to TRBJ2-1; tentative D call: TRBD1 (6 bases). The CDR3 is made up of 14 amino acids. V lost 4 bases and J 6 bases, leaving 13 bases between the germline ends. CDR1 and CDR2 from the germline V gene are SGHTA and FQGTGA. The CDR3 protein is CASSSHREGNEQFF. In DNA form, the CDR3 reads TGTGCCAGCAGCTCCCACAGGGAAGGCAATGAGCAGTTCTTC.

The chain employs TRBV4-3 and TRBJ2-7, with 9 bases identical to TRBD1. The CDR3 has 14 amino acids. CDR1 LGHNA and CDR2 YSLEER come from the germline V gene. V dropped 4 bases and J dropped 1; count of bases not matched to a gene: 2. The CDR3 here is CASSLGTGSYEQYF. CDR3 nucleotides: TGCGCCAGCAGCCTAGGGACAGGGTCCTACGAGCAGTACTTC.

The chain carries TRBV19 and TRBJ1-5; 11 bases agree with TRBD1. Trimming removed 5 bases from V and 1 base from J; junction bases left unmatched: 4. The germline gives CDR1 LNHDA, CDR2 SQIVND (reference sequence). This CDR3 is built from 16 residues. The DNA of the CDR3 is TGTGCCAGTAGTGGACAGGGGGCGTGGAGCAATCAGCCCCAGCATTTT. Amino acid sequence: CASSGQGAWSNQPQHF.

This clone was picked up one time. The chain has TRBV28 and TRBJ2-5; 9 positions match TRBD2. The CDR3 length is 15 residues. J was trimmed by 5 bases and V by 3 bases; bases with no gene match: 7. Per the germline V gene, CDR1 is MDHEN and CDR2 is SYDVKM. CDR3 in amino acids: CASSFAGLASETQYF. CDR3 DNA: TGTGCCAGCAGTTTTGCTGGACTAGCGAGTGAGACCCAGTACTTC.